This T cell receptor (beta chain) was identified during a study of a mutant IDH1 vaccine in newly diagnosed glioma. At the level of the study: Treated patients showed a male proportion of around 62%, a female proportion of 37.5%, and a mean age of approximately 40 years.

A remark on this clone: Its antigen remains unknown.

The study, taken as a whole, reports: It was about 93% of patients that developed vaccine-induced immune responses.

This CDR3 has 15 residues. In germline, CDR1 is LGHNA, CDR2 YSLEER. The ends lost 4 bases at V and 4 bases at J; junction bases unmatched: 6. The protocol was immunoSEQ multiplex PCR, while the TCRdb copy is restricted to in-frame clones and leaves out a portion. Altogether tens of thousands of clones are present, 91% being singletons, with the ten largest covering roughly 3.9%. Time point indicated: week 23, last vaccination. Mutant IDH1 20-mer peptide, at 300 ug, made up each vaccine dose, with topical imiquimod. The J gene is TRBJ1-2, the V gene TRBV4-3, with TRBD1 matching 10 bases. Here the sequenced sample was PBMCs, taken from a glioma patient whose treatment included an IDH1 peptide vaccine. This sequence was found in a man between 45 and 60 years old with glioma. The DNA of the CDR3 is TGCGCCAGCAGCCTGACAGGGGGCTCTCCCTATGGCTACACCTTC. Protein: CASSLTGGSPYGYTF.